Shown below are 18 T cell receptor beta chains from a single sample sequenced in a study of blood T cell repertoires in COVID-19. The method was immunoSEQ multiplex PCR; TCRdb's version includes in-frame clones alone and lacks a portion of them. This sample has approximately 77,000 clones, with less than 85% found just once. The sequenced material came from peripheral blood. The receptors come from a man between 65 and 85 years old with active or convalescent COVID-19.

The chain has TRBV6-4 and TRBJ2-2; 9 positions agree with TRBD1. Trimming removed 4 bases from V and 4 bases from J; junction bases left unmatched: 7. The CDR3 runs to 16 residues. Germline V CDR1 and CDR2: MRHNA, SNTAGT. The CDR3 DNA follows: TGTGCCAGCAGTGGGAGGACAGGGGTCGGCACCGGGGAGCTGTTTTTT. As protein: CASSGRTGVGTGELFF.

This chain links TRBV6-9 with TRBJ1-4, with D possibly TRBD1 on 5 matching bases. The V end was cut by 11 bases, the J end by 0 bases, with 22 bases between. Germline loops: CDR1 MNHGY, CDR2 SVAAGI. The CDR3 sequence is 17 residues long. The CDR3 reads CAQHYPGVGATNEKLFF. The CDR3 DNA follows: TGTGCCCAGCACTATCCGGGGGTAGGGGCAACTAATGAAAAACTGTTTTTT.

A remark on this clone: One junction end disagrees with the germline gene, perhaps due to a read error. The chain uses TRBV5-6 and TRBJ1-1; 7 bases map to TRBD1. CDR1 is SGHDT, CDR2 YYEEEE, per germline. CDR3 length equals 12 residues. CDR3 in DNA: TGTGCCTGCGGATATGGAGGGGGCACCCCCAACTTT. As protein: CACGYGGGTPNF.

This chain connects TRBV6-5 to TRBJ2-3; D unresolved. This CDR3 spans 13 amino acids. CDR1 is MNHEY and CDR2 is SVGAGI in the germline V gene. Trimming removed 6 bases at V and 2 bases at J, with 9 bases between. CDR3 in amino acids: CASRRLNTDTQYF. The CDR3 coding sequence is TGTGCCAGCAGAAGACTGAACACAGATACGCAGTATTTT.

The V and J genes are TRBV30 and TRBJ1-3, with 8 bases aligning to TRBD1. The CDR3 length is 14 residues. CDR1 is GTSNPN, CDR2 SVGIG, per germline (reference sequence). V was clipped by 2 bases and J by 4 bases; unmatched bases: 4. CDR3: CAWSMTGVGNTIYF. CDR3 DNA sequence: TGTGCCTGGAGTATGACAGGGGTCGGAAACACCATATATTTT.

This clone was seen once. The rearrangement joins TRBV6-5 to TRBJ2-3, with a weak D call TRBD2 (6 bases). Germline V CDR1 and CDR2: MNHEY, SVGAGI. The CDR3 contains 14 residues. Deletions cut 8 bases from V and 3 bases from J, with 15 bases between. CDR3 coding DNA: TGTGCCAGCGGGGGACTCTACGGGACAGATACGCAGTATTTT. Its protein is CASGGLYGTDTQYF.

A few counts support this clone. The chain is built from TRBV2 and TRBJ1-6; the D is unclear. The V gene's germline CDR1 is SNHLY and CDR2 FYNNEI. Trimming cost V 4 bases and J 3 bases, with 13 bases left between them. CDR3 length: 16 residues. CDR3 loop: CASSAERPIYNSPLHF. In DNA form, the CDR3 reads TGTGCCAGCAGTGCGGAGCGACCGATCTATAATTCACCCCTCCACTTT.

The CDR3 DNA reads as TGTGCCAGCAGCTTCCGACTAGTGGATAAGGGCGGGGAGCTGTTTTTT. This encodes CASSFRLVDKGGELFF. The chain employs TRBV7-9 and TRBJ2-2, with D possibly TRBD2 on 6 matching bases. Trimming took 3 bases from V and 7 from J, leaving 18 bases between them. Looked up from germline, CDR1 is SEHNR and CDR2 is FQNEAQ (reference sequence). This CDR3 is 16 amino acids long.

This chain joins TRBV6-5 and TRBJ2-2, with D possibly being TRBD2 (5 bases). Germline CDR1 reads MNHEY; CDR2 reads SVGAGI. This CDR3 is built from 15 residues. Trimming shortened V by 11 bases and J by 2 bases, and 18 bases separated the two germline ends. The CDR3 nucleotides read TGTGCCCCAGCGGATTGTAGGGCTAACACCGGGGAGCTGTTTTTT. It is translated as CAPADCRANTGELFF.

This clone was seen a handful of times. The chain recombines TRBV5-1 with TRBJ2-3, with D hard to call. The germline V and J ends were trimmed by 1 base and 6 bases, with 6 bases remaining between them. Germline loops: CDR1 SGHRS, CDR2 YFSETQ. This CDR3 spans 12 amino acids. This CDR3 is CASSLRRDTQYF. The CDR3 nucleotides read TGCGCCAGCAGCTTGAGGCGGGATACGCAGTATTTT.

This clone was recorded only once. This rearrangement joins TRBV3-1 (or the pseudogene TRBV3-2) to TRBJ2-3; D ambiguous. Germline V gene data show CDR1 as LGHDT and CDR2 as YNNKEL (reference sequence). Trimming removed 2 bases from V and 5 bases from J, with 5 bases in between. The CDR3 has 12 amino acids. The CDR3 spells CASSQTGDTQYF. CDR3 coding DNA: TGTGCCAGCAGCCAAACCGGAGATACGCAGTATTTT.

Concerning this clone: The sample has other DNA sequences that encode this CDR3 too. Written as DNA, the CDR3 is TGTGCCAGCAGCTTAGCGGGGGGGCCCTACGAGCAGTACTTC. This gives the protein CASSLAGGPYEQYF. The chain is built from TRBV7-2 and TRBJ2-7, with D perhaps TRBD2 (7 bases). Germline CDR1 and CDR2: SGHTA and FQGNSA. Trimming took 0 bases from V and 2 from J, leaving 8 bases between them. This CDR3 spans 14 amino acids.

The V gene is TRBV6-6, the J gene TRBJ2-1, with 7 positions matching TRBD2. V shed 5 bases, J shed 9 bases, and the junction held 7 bases outside the gene matches. This CDR3 has 13 residues. Germline lookup yields CDR1 MNHNY and CDR2 SVGAGI (reference sequence). CDR3 sequence: CASSPRWEGEQFF. Written as DNA, the CDR3 is TGTGCCAGCAGTCCAAGGTGGGAGGGTGAGCAGTTCTTC.

The table lists this clone with a few counts. The V gene is TRBV7-9, the J gene TRBJ2-1; possibly TRBD1 for D (5 bases). V lost 5 bases and J lost 6, with 11 bases in between. Per germline, CDR1 SEHNR and CDR2 FQNEAQ (reference sequence). This CDR3 has 13 amino acids. CDR3 nucleotide sequence: TGTGCCAGCAGCCCCGACAGTTTCAATGAGCAGTTCTTC. As protein: CASSPDSFNEQFF. Variable domain in full (rest from reference TRBV7-9 and TRBJ2-1): DTGVSQNPRHKITKRGQNVTFRCDPISEHNRLYWYRQTLGQGPEFLTYFQNEAQLEKSRLLSDRFSAERPKGSFSTLEIQRTEQGDSAMYLCASSPDSFNEQFFGPGTRLTVL.

The gene calls are TRBV6-5 and TRBJ1-5; D possibly corresponds to TRBD1 (5 bases). V lost 5 bases to trimming and J lost 2 bases, with 10 bases between them. This CDR3 region has 14 residues. CDR1 and CDR2 from the germline V gene are MNHEY and SVGAGI. CDR3: CASSPGGGNQPQHF. CDR3 sequence (DNA): TGTGCCAGCAGTCCCGGGGGTGGCAATCAGCCCCAGCATTTT.

The V gene is TRBV19, the J gene TRBJ1-1; the match to TRBD1 covers 7 bases. Per germline, CDR1 LNHDA and CDR2 SQIVND (reference sequence). CDR3 length equals 13 residues. Trimming at V came to 6 bases and at J to 3 bases, leaving 4 bases not matched to a gene. DNA of the CDR3: TGTGCCAGTAGGGACAGGATGGACACTGAAGCTTTCTTT. The encoded protein is CASRDRMDTEAFF.

V usage is TRBV10-1 and J usage is TRBJ2-4; weak D call: TRBD2 (6 bases). CDR3 size: 14 residues. CDR1 and CDR2 (germline): WNHNN, SYGVQD (reference sequence). V shed 3 bases and J shed 8 bases, with 14 bases lying between them. CDR3 bases: TGCGCCAGCAGTGACCGCGCGGGGACGGACATTCAGTACTTC. Translation: CASSDRAGTDIQYF.

The chain employs TRBV11-2 and TRBJ2-1, with 9 bases lining up with TRBD2. V was clipped by 3 bases and J by 7 bases; unmatched bases: 7. The germline V gene encodes CDR1 SGHAT and CDR2 FQNNGV. This CDR3 comprises 15 residues. CDR3 in DNA: TGTGCCAGCAGCTTTGCGGGGGGGGCCGGAAATGAGCAGTTCTTC. It translates to CASSFAGGAGNEQFF.